These T cell receptor beta chains were read from a single sample in a study of cytomegalovirus exposure and HLA in healthy donors. The repertoire was sequenced with immunoSEQ multiplex PCR; TCRdb's copy has only in-frame clones and lacks some. The sample holds tens of thousands of clones, roughly 93% seen once. The sequencing input was PBMCs. The receptors come from a woman in her thirties in good health and CMV-seronegative. The CDR3 runs from the conserved cysteine through the conserved F or W.

j_call: TRBJ1-5; v_call: TRBV13; cdr3_aa: CASSHRGQSNQPQHF
j_call: TRBJ2-1; v_call: TRBV4-3; cdr3_aa: CASSQGSTGTTYNEQFF
j_call: TRBJ1-2; v_call: TRBV28; cdr3_aa: CASRDRLYGYTF
j_call: TRBJ2-5; v_call: TRBV4-2; cdr3_aa: CASSQEARDRSETQYF
j_call: TRBJ1-2; v_call: TRBV28; cdr3_aa: CASSPSGQPYGYTF
j_call: TRBJ2-2; v_call: TRBV27; cdr3_aa: CASRGQGGTGELFF
j_call: TRBJ2-5; v_call: TRBV7-3; cdr3_aa: CASSLLAGAGQETQYF
j_call: TRBJ1-2; v_call: TRBV6-5; cdr3_aa: CASSPRFTYGYTF
j_call: TRBJ1-2; v_call: TRBV28; cdr3_aa: CASSPVDRGLHGYTF
j_call: TRBJ2-7; v_call: TRBV2; cdr3_aa: CASSKRSGGAYEQYF
j_call: TRBJ1-2; v_call: TRBV7-9; cdr3_aa: CASSLGRVEGYTF
j_call: TRBJ1-1; v_call: TRBV18; cdr3_aa: CASSPLGREDTEAFF
j_call: TRBJ2-7; v_call: TRBV6-5; cdr3_aa: CASSYGLAGGLQYF
j_call: TRBJ1-3; v_call: TRBV6-5; cdr3_aa: CASKWQDSGNTIYF
j_call: TRBJ2-6; v_call: TRBV7-2; cdr3_aa: CASSLRLAGAGANVLTF
j_call: TRBJ1-3; v_call: TRBV28; cdr3_aa: CASRTTGGSGNTIYF
j_call: TRBJ2-7; v_call: TRBV7-9; cdr3_aa: CASSLSAGGNYEQYF
j_call: TRBJ2-2; v_call: TRBV21-1; cdr3_aa: CASSNEHTGLTGELFF
j_call: TRBJ1-1; v_call: TRBV2; cdr3_aa: CASVGEWTEAFF
j_call: TRBJ2-1; v_call: TRBV27; cdr3_aa: CASSSSNHSYNEQFF
j_call: TRBJ1-2; v_call: TRBV28; cdr3_aa: CAEGADNYGYTF
j_call: TRBJ1-2; v_call: TRBV28; cdr3_aa: CASSFPGTGENYGYTF
j_call: TRBJ1-6; v_call: TRBV2; cdr3_aa: CASQTGGGARTNSPLHF
j_call: TRBJ2-2; v_call: TRBV9; cdr3_aa: CASSVVTVAAGELFF
j_call: TRBJ2-7; v_call: TRBV28; cdr3_aa: CASRQAGSPTYEQYF
j_call: TRBJ1-1; v_call: TRBV5-1; cdr3_aa: CASRYRDNTEAFF
j_call: TRBJ2-7; v_call: TRBV11-2; cdr3_aa: CASSFFSGPKSSYEQYF
j_call: TRBJ1-2; v_call: TRBV11-2; cdr3_aa: CASSLKAWGGASHYGYTF
j_call: TRBJ2-1; v_call: TRBV2; cdr3_aa: CASSRRTSGYNEQFF
j_call: TRBJ2-3; v_call: TRBV7-2; cdr3_aa: CASSEDPSRGSQYF